This T cell receptor beta chain was profiled in a study of blood T cell repertoires in COVID-19. Whole-study context: Sample material is recorded as cDNA or gDNA derived from T cells, B-cell-depleted T cells, or PBMCs.

Seattle's enrolled individuals joined amid active infection and were then monitored longitudinally. Germline V lookup: CDR1 SGDLS, CDR2 YYNGEE. The CDR3 contains 14 residues. The V gene lost 3 bases and the J gene lost 4 bases, with 12 bases spanning the gap. Libraries were prepared by immunoSEQ multiplex PCR; TCRdb keeps only in-frame clonotypes and omits some of them. The sample shows approximately 330,000 clones, roughly 87% of them seen only once. The receptor comes from a man aged 30 to 45 with COVID-19, enrolled during active disease. Sample: peripheral blood. This chain uses TRBV9 with TRBJ2-3, with a possible D match to TRBD1 (6 bases). The CDR3 DNA follows: TGTGCCAGCAGCGCTACAGGGCCCCCAGATACGCAGTATTTT. Translating it yields CASSATGPPDTQYF. The entire variable domain, with the rest obtained from reference TRBV9 and TRBJ2-3, is as follows: DSGVTQTPKHLITATGQRVTLRCSPRSGDLSVYWYQQSLDQGLQFLIQYYNGEERAKGNILERFSAQQFPDLHSELNLSSLELGDSALYFCASSATGPPDTQYFGPGTRLTVL.